The clone carrying this T cell receptor (beta chain) was seen repeatedly, ten times or more. Each CDR3 protein is one row after TCRdb ran MiXCR on the 5' RACE reads. The sample yields more than 50,000 distinct CDR3 sequences, about 25% seen once. This entry comes from a study of neurological immune-mediated disorders. Time point given: technical triplicate 2. J gave up 5 bases and V 2 bases, and 10 bases lay outside the gene matches. This CDR3 is 18 amino acids long. The V call is TRBV12-3 or TRBV12-4, the J call TRBJ2-2, with TRBD1 matching 11 bases. The sequence was obtained from a man between 60 and 75 years old with HTLV-1-associated myelopathy (HAM/TSP). Input material: PBMCs. This CDR3 reads CASSLKRRTGGRTGELFF. In nucleotides, the CDR3 is TGTGCCAGCAGTTTAAAGAGGAGGACAGGGGGCCGGACCGGGGAGCTGTTTTTT.